This is a list of T cell receptor beta chains from one sample in a study of human T cells and chemical hapten exposure. TCRdb processed the RACE reads anew with MiXCR; each CDR3 protein has one entry. The sample records 60,000 to 90,000 distinct CDR3 sequences, about 8.6% being singletons. Sample: whole blood. Every receptor here comes from a female donor in good health. Some clones in this sample may be carry-over from other donors' samples. CDR3s include the opening cysteine and the closing phenylalanine or tryptophan. A D gene is named only where the DNA matches it firmly. Only part of the rows carry a size: once, few, many, or a class if the clone is expanded.

size: many; V: TRBV3-1; J: TRBJ2-7; D: .; CDR3: CASSLYRALEQYF; DNA: TGTGCCAGCAGCCTGTACAGGGCCCTGGAGCAGTACTTC
size: few; V: TRBV6-2/TRBV6-3; J: TRBJ2-1; D: .; CDR3: CASSYFVGGFNEQFF; DNA: TGTGCCAGCAGTTACTTCGTGGGGGGTTTCAATGAGCAGTTCTTC
size: .; V: TRBV18; J: TRBJ2-3; D: .; CDR3: CASSPSTRADTQYF; DNA: TGTGCCAGCTCACCTTCGACTAGAGCAGATACGCAGTATTTT
size: few; V: TRBV27; J: TRBJ1-1; D: TRBD1; CDR3: CASSLGTGWDGTAFF; DNA: TGTGCCAGCAGTCTGGGGACAGGGTGGGATGGTACGGCTTTCTTT
size: .; V: TRBV11-3; J: TRBJ2-3; D: .; CDR3: CASSLQGRAADTQYF; DNA: TGTGCCAGCAGCTTACAGGGGAGGGCCGCAGATACGCAGTATTTT
size: many; V: TRBV12-3/TRBV12-4; J: TRBJ1-2; D: .; CDR3: CASSLRRQYYGYTF; DNA: TGTGCCAGCAGTTTACGCCGACAGTACTATGGCTACACCTTC
size: many; V: TRBV11-2; J: TRBJ1-6; D: .; CDR3: CATQRWAENSPLHF; DNA: TGTGCCACCCAACGTTGGGCTGAGAATTCACCCCTCCACTTT
size: few; V: TRBV29-1; J: TRBJ2-5; D: TRBD1; CDR3: CSVAHRDRGLWETQYF; DNA: TGCAGCGTTGCCCACCGGGACAGGGGGCTATGGGAGACCCAGTACTTC
size: .; V: TRBV11-2; J: TRBJ2-5; D: .; CDR3: CASSSIPSGETQYF; DNA: TGTGCCAGCAGCTCCATCCCTTCAGGGGAGACCCAGTACTTC
size: few; V: TRBV29-1; J: TRBJ2-7; D: .; CDR3: CSVAGVYEQYF; DNA: TGCAGCGTTGCGGGGGTGTACGAGCAGTACTTC
size: many; V: TRBV27; J: TRBJ1-1; D: .; CDR3: CASSPGGVGTEAFF; DNA: TGTGCCAGCAGTCCGGGCGGGGTGGGCACTGAAGCTTTCTTT
size: many; V: TRBV7-2; J: TRBJ2-3; D: .; CDR3: CASSLVLLSTDTQYF; DNA: TGTGCCAGCAGCTTAGTGTTACTTAGCACAGATACGCAGTATTTT
size: .; V: TRBV5-6; J: TRBJ2-1; D: .; CDR3: CASSGRGGRTTPHNEQFF; DNA: TGTGCCAGCAGCGGGCGTGGAGGCCGGACCACCCCTCACAATGAGCAGTTCTTC
size: many; V: TRBV20-1; J: TRBJ1-2; D: .; CDR3: CSAYHLAGDLGGYTF; DNA: TGCAGTGCTTACCACCTGGCCGGGGATCTGGGAGGCTACACCTTC
size: .; V: TRBV7-2; J: TRBJ2-3; D: TRBD2; CDR3: CASSTSPGGAATDTQYF; DNA: TGTGCCAGCAGCACGAGCCCCGGGGGGGCCGCCACAGATACGCAGTATTTT
size: many; V: TRBV13; J: TRBJ2-2; D: .; CDR3: CASRLRGELQNTGELFF; DNA: TGTGCCAGCAGGCTTAGGGGTGAACTGCAGAACACCGGGGAGCTGTTTTTT
size: many; V: TRBV7-8; J: TRBJ1-1; D: .; CDR3: CASSPTKNTEAFF; DNA: TGTGCCAGCAGCCCTACAAAGAACACTGAAGCTTTCTTT
size: many; V: TRBV6-6; J: TRBJ2-1; D: .; CDR3: CASSYSRVYNEQFF; DNA: TGTGCCAGCAGTTACTCGAGGGTTTACAATGAGCAGTTCTTC
size: .; V: TRBV20-1; J: TRBJ2-5; D: .; CDR3: CSARSGEVQETQYF; DNA: TGCAGTGCTAGATCGGGGGAAGTCCAAGAGACCCAGTACTTC
size: few; V: TRBV18; J: TRBJ1-2; D: TRBD1; CDR3: CASSPLGEQGANGYTF; DNA: TGTGCCAGCTCACCACTCGGAGAGCAGGGGGCAAATGGCTACACCTTC
size: many; V: TRBV6-1; J: TRBJ1-6; D: TRBD1; CDR3: CASSEWDSSNSPLHF; DNA: TGTGCCAGCAGTGAATGGGACAGTTCTAATTCACCCCTCCACTTT
size: .; V: TRBV18; J: TRBJ2-3; D: .; CDR3: CASSPGFAWGLSTDTQYF; DNA: TGTGCCAGCTCACCTGGATTCGCTTGGGGGTTAAGCACAGATACGCAGTATTTT
size: .; V: TRBV7-8; J: TRBJ1-2; D: .; CDR3: CASSLAVENYGYTF; DNA: TGTGCCAGCAGCTTAGCGGTTGAGAACTATGGCTACACCTTC
size: many; V: TRBV7-2; J: TRBJ1-5; D: TRBD1; CDR3: CASSSGTANQPQHF; DNA: TGTGCCAGCAGCTCCGGGACAGCTAATCAGCCCCAGCATTTT
size: few; V: TRBV27; J: TRBJ1-2; D: .; CDR3: CASSFLAWTPIGYTF; DNA: TGTGCCAGCAGCTTCTTAGCTTGGACCCCCATCGGCTACACCTTC
size: .; V: TRBV5-1; J: TRBJ2-2; D: .; CDR3: CASTRETVDFGELFF; DNA: TGCGCCAGCACACGCGAGACAGTCGATTTTGGGGAGCTGTTTTTT
size: many; V: TRBV3-1; J: TRBJ1-1; D: TRBD1; CDR3: CASTDRAPNTEAFF; DNA: TGTGCCAGCACCGACAGGGCCCCGAACACTGAAGCTTTCTTT
size: few; V: TRBV2; J: TRBJ2-3; D: TRBD2; CDR3: CASTGGESTDTQYF; DNA: TGTGCCAGCACGGGAGGTGAAAGCACAGATACGCAGTATTTT
size: many; V: TRBV6-9; J: TRBJ1-2; D: .; CDR3: CASSYSPLEFGTANYGYTF; DNA: TGTGCCAGCAGTTATTCCCCGCTTGAATTCGGGACCGCTAACTATGGCTACACCTTC
size: few; V: TRBV15; J: TRBJ1-4; D: TRBD1; CDR3: CATSGSRGTGTTNEKLFF; DNA: TGTGCCACCAGCGGGTCCAGGGGGACAGGGACAACTAATGAAAAACTGTTTTTT
size: few; V: TRBV19; J: TRBJ2-2; D: .; CDR3: CASSVFRLNTGELFF; DNA: TGTGCCAGTAGTGTCTTCAGGTTGAACACCGGGGAGCTGTTTTTT
size: many; V: TRBV20-1; J: TRBJ2-3; D: TRBD2; CDR3: CSLPGLAGGLSTDTQYF; DNA: TGCAGTCTACCAGGACTAGCGGGGGGCCTAAGCACAGATACGCAGTATTTT
size: many; V: TRBV28; J: TRBJ1-2; D: .; CDR3: CASSFGGVSYGYTF; DNA: TGTGCCAGCAGTTTTGGGGGAGTGAGCTATGGCTACACCTTC
size: .; V: TRBV12-3/TRBV12-4; J: TRBJ1-5; D: .; CDR3: CVSSQQTVDQPQHF; DNA: TGTGTCAGCAGCCAACAGACAGTGGATCAGCCCCAGCATTTT
size: many; V: TRBV10-2; J: TRBJ1-1; D: .; CDR3: CATSDVDGKTEAFF; DNA: TGCGCCACCAGTGACGTGGACGGCAAGACTGAAGCTTTCTTT
size: .; V: TRBV20-1; J: TRBJ1-5; D: .; CDR3: CSAREGSQPQHF; DNA: TGCAGTGCTAGGGAAGGAAGCCAGCCCCAGCATTTT
size: .; V: TRBV12-3/TRBV12-4; J: TRBJ1-1; D: .; CDR3: CASSRAQNTEAFF; DNA: TGTGCCAGCAGCCGAGCACAGAACACTGAAGCTTTCTTT
size: few; V: TRBV2; J: TRBJ2-3; D: TRBD1; CDR3: CASSEKGGATDTQYF; DNA: TGTGCCAGCAGTGAAAAAGGGGGCGCGACAGATACGCAGTATTTT
size: few; V: TRBV2; J: TRBJ1-1; D: .; CDR3: CARTRGLDTEAFF; DNA: TGTGCCAGGACGAGGGGTCTAGACACTGAAGCTTTCTTT
size: many; V: TRBV6-5; J: TRBJ2-7; D: TRBD1; CDR3: CASSYIGQGGEQYF; DNA: TGTGCCAGCAGTTACATAGGACAGGGGGGCGAGCAGTACTTC
size: many; V: TRBV12-3/TRBV12-4; J: TRBJ1-1; D: .; CDR3: CASSLFQGNTEAFF; DNA: TGTGCCAGCAGTTTATTTCAGGGAAACACTGAAGCTTTCTTT
size: .; V: TRBV28; J: TRBJ2-6; D: TRBD1; CDR3: CASSRTGGAGANVLTF; DNA: TGTGCCAGCAGTAGGACAGGGGGCGCTGGGGCCAACGTCCTGACTTTC
size: many; V: TRBV14; J: TRBJ1-4; D: .; CDR3: CASSPLGATNEKLFF; DNA: TGTGCCAGCAGCCCCCTGGGTGCAACTAATGAAAAACTGTTTTTT
size: few; V: TRBV20-1; J: TRBJ1-6; D: .; CDR3: CSAVYAGTVNSPLHF; DNA: TGCAGTGCCGTGTACGCCGGGACGGTGAATTCACCCCTCCACTTT
size: .; V: TRBV5-1; J: TRBJ2-7; D: TRBD1; CDR3: CASSLGDRGLSYEQYF; DNA: TGCGCCAGCAGCTTGGGAGACAGGGGGCTGTCCTACGAGCAGTACTTC